This passage covers 20 T cell receptor beta chains from one sample sequenced in a study of blood T cell repertoires in COVID-19. Clones were read by immunoSEQ multiplex PCR, and TCRdb kept only the in-frame ones, dropping some. The data hold 200,000 to 250,000 clones, with around three quarters observed a single time. The sample was peripheral blood. The receptors shown here come from a woman aged 70-85 years with acute or convalescent COVID-19.

The rearrangement joins TRBV6-5 to TRBJ1-2; D gene uncertain. V shed 0 bases and J shed 4 bases, with 9 bases lying between them. The CDR3 extends over 14 amino acids. Germline assignment: CDR1 MNHEY and CDR2 SVGAGI. CDR3 sequence reads: CASSYSGGSYGYTF. The CDR3 nucleotides are TGTGCCAGCAGTTACTCAGGAGGATCCTATGGCTACACCTTC.

The chain recombines TRBV20-1 with TRBJ1-2, with 9 bases lining up with TRBD1. V shed 3 bases and J 7 bases; nucleotides not matched to a gene: 9. This CDR3 region has 14 residues. From germline, CDR1 is DFQATT and CDR2 SNEGSKA (reference sequence). The CDR3 region has the DNA TGCAGTGCTAGTAATACAGGGGGCTCCGGTGGCTACACCTTC. This sequence encodes CSASNTGGSGGYTF.

The V and J genes are TRBV9 and TRBJ1-5; D perhaps matches TRBD1 (6 bases). This CDR3 region has 16 residues. V lost 4 bases, J lost 1 base, and 15 bases lay in between. In germline, CDR1 is SGDLS, CDR2 YYNGEE. The CDR3 protein is CASSNGTLSSNQPQHF. The CDR3 nucleotides read TGTGCCAGCAGCAACGGGACACTAAGCAGCAATCAGCCCCAGCATTTT.

The V gene is TRBV9, the J gene TRBJ2-3; 10 bases are a match to TRBD1. The length of the CDR3 is 16 residues. J was trimmed by 2 bases and V by 0 bases; bases with no gene match: 3. Per the germline V gene, CDR1 is SGDLS and CDR2 is YYNGEE. The CDR3 DNA is TGTGCCAGCAGCGTAGCGGGACAGGGGTACACAGATACGCAGTATTTT. Translating gives CASSVAGQGYTDTQYF. The full variable domain, its missing parts supplied by reference TRBV9 and TRBJ2-3, is DSGVTQTPKHLITATGQRVTLRCSPRSGDLSVYWYQQSLDQGLQFLIQYYNGEERAKGNILERFSAQQFPDLHSELNLSSLELGDSALYFCASSVAGQGYTDTQYFGPGTRLTVL.

This chain joins TRBV7-2 and TRBJ2-1, with TRBD2 matching over 7 bases. V was clipped by 4 bases and J by 0 bases; unmatched bases: 3. This CDR3 spans 15 amino acids. From germline, CDR1 is SGHTA and CDR2 FQGNSA. The CDR3 protein is CASSSGTTSYNEQFF. The CDR3, as DNA: TGTGCCAGCAGCTCGGGGACTACCTCCTACAATGAGCAGTTCTTC.

V usage is TRBV5-4 and J usage is TRBJ2-3, with TRBD2 matching 7 bases. Germline CDR1 reads SGHNT; CDR2 reads YYREEE (reference sequence). Trimming removed 1 base from V and 0 bases from J; junction bases left unmatched: 2. The CDR3 length is 15 residues. CDR3 DNA sequence: TGTGCCAGCAGCTTGATTAGCGGGAGCACAGATACGCAGTATTTT. Translation: CASSLISGSTDTQYF. The variable domain in full, completed from reference TRBV5-4 and TRBJ2-3, reads ETGVTQSPTHLIKTRGQQVTLRCSSQSGHNTVSWYQQALGQGPQFIFQYYREEENGRGNFPPRFSGLQFPNYSSELNVNALELDDSALYLCASSLISGSTDTQYFGPGTRLTVL.

This clone was recorded only once. This chain links TRBV15 with TRBJ2-7, with 8 bases aligning to TRBD1. CDR3 size: 15 residues. J was trimmed by 3 bases and V by 3 bases; bases with no gene match: 7. In germline, CDR1 is LNHNV, CDR2 YYDKDF (reference sequence). The CDR3 DNA follows: TGTGCCACCAGCAGGGGTCCGGACAGGGTCTACGAGCAGTACTTC. Encoded protein: CATSRGPDRVYEQYF.

The gene calls are TRBV28 and TRBJ1-2; 9 bases are shared with TRBD1. Germline loops: CDR1 MDHEN, CDR2 SYDVKM. Trimming took 1 base from V and 4 from J; bases not matched to a gene: 10. The CDR3 sequence is 17 residues long. Here the CDR3 DNA reads TGTGCCAGCAGTTTATCCGGGACAGGGATGCTTAGCTATGGCTACACCTTC. Its protein product is CASSLSGTGMLSYGYTF.

This chain connects TRBV28 to TRBJ2-2; 8 bases line up with TRBD1. J was trimmed by 5 bases and V by 1 base; bases with no gene match: 6. Germline CDR1 and CDR2: MDHEN and SYDVKM. The CDR3 spans 16 residues. The chain's CDR3 is CASSLFLGQGTGELFF. The CDR3 DNA is TGTGCCAGCAGTTTATTCCTCGGACAGGGAACCGGGGAGCTGTTTTTT.

DNA for the CDR3: TGTGCCAGCAGCTTGCTTCGGACAGGAACTTACCAAGAGACCCAGTACTTC. It codes for CASSLLRTGTYQETQYF. The rearrangement uses TRBV5-6 and TRBJ2-5; 7 bases map to TRBD1. With V trimmed by 1 base and J by 0 bases, 9 bases remained unmatched. CDR3 size: 17 residues. From germline, CDR1 is SGHDT and CDR2 YYEEEE.

This clone was counted between two and nine times. The gene calls are TRBV6-5 and TRBJ1-5; no firm D call. Germline V gives CDR1 MNHEY, CDR2 SVGAGI. The CDR3 is 15 residues long. The V gene lost 6 bases and the J gene lost 2 bases, with 14 bases spanning the gap. This CDR3 reads CASSAGLTGNQPQHF. As DNA, the CDR3 is TGTGCCAGCAGCGCGGGCCTCACGGGCAATCAGCCCCAGCATTTT.

The V call is TRBV11-2, the J call TRBJ1-1; a weak D match, TRBD1 (6 bases). The germline CDR1 and CDR2 sequences are SGHAT and FQNNGV. Trimming shortened V by 2 bases and J by 1 base, and 11 bases separated the two germline ends. The CDR3 extends over 15 amino acids. The CDR3 loop reads CASSLMGAGNTEAFF. In DNA form, the CDR3 reads TGTGCCAGCAGCTTAATGGGGGCCGGGAACACTGAAGCTTTCTTT.

V usage is TRBV6-5 and J usage is TRBJ2-5; 7 positions match TRBD1. The CDR3 is 14 amino acids. The germline V gene has CDR1 MNHEY and CDR2 SVGAGI. The J segment lost 5 bases and the V segment lost 4 bases, leaving 7 bases of the junction unmatched. Here the CDR3 reads CASSLGTVPETQYF. The CDR3 DNA is TGTGCCAGCAGTTTAGGGACAGTCCCGGAGACCCAGTACTTC.

This chain uses TRBV25-1 with TRBJ1-3; a weak D match, TRBD1 (5 bases). The germline gives CDR1 MGHDK, CDR2 SYGVNS. V was cut by 3 bases and J by 8 bases, with 14 bases left in between. The CDR3 consists of 14 residues. CDR3 in amino acids: CASSEPGLGHTIYF. The CDR3 coding sequence is TGTGCCAGCAGTGAGCCGGGACTGGGACACACCATATATTTT.

The rearrangement uses TRBV11-1 and TRBJ2-5; 8 bases are a match to TRBD1. After removal of 5 bases from V and 2 bases from J, the junction contained 4 bases not matched to a gene. Germline CDR1 SGHAT, CDR2 FQDESV (reference sequence). This CDR3 is 14 amino acids long. In nucleotides, the CDR3 is TGTGCCAGCAGCGGGGACAGGAGGCAAGAGACCCAGTACTTC. Its protein product is CASSGDRRQETQYF.

CDR3 DNA sequence: TGTGCCAGCAGTTCTGGACTAGCGGGAGTACTAGAGACCCAGTACTTC. This codes for CASSSGLAGVLETQYF. This rearrangement joins TRBV7-2 to TRBJ2-5; 13 bases agree with TRBD2. The CDR3 has 16 amino acids. V was pared by 6 bases and J by 4 bases, with 8 bases of the junction left unmatched. Germline lookup yields CDR1 SGHTA and CDR2 FQGNSA.

The rearrangement uses TRBV5-4 and TRBJ2-7; the match to TRBD2 covers 10 bases. With V trimmed by 3 bases and J by 5 bases, 8 bases remained unmatched. The CDR3 has 15 residues. CDR1 and CDR2 from the germline V gene are SGHNT and YYREEE (reference sequence). This CDR3 is CASSYQAGGPNEQYF. The CDR3, as DNA: TGTGCCAGCAGCTACCAAGCGGGAGGGCCCAACGAGCAGTACTTC.

The chain employs TRBV27 and TRBJ1-5; 8 bases map to TRBD1. Looked up from germline, CDR1 is MNHEY and CDR2 is SMNVEV (reference sequence). The CDR3 has 16 residues. Losses at the gene ends were 5 bases for V and 3 bases for J; bases not matched to a gene: 9. The CDR3, as DNA: TGTGCCAGCAGTCCGTCGACAGGGGAGGTCAATCAGCCCCAGCATTTT. Its translation: CASSPSTGEVNQPQHF.

The chain joins TRBV2 to TRBJ2-1, with a possible D match to TRBD2 (5 bases). The CDR3 has 12 residues. V was cut by 4 bases and J by 10 bases, with 11 bases left in between. The germline CDR1 and CDR2 sequences are SNHLY and FYNNEI. CDR3 in amino acids: CASSVTGYEQFF. Here the CDR3 DNA reads TGTGCCAGCAGTGTGACGGGGTACGAGCAGTTCTTC.

This clone was observed a few times. The rearrangement uses TRBV29-1 and TRBJ2-1, with D unclear. V was shortened by 3 bases and J by 9 bases, with 15 bases between the two germline ends. Per germline, CDR1 SQVTM and CDR2 ANQGSEA. The CDR3 is 13 amino acids. The CDR3 sequence: CSVEKAADFEQFF. DNA of the CDR3: TGCAGCGTTGAGAAGGCGGCGGATTTTGAGCAGTTCTTC.